This TCR beta chain was sequenced in a study of T-cell memory formation after mild COVID-19. The overall study: Largely donor-specific sequence clusters came from a couple of donors.

TCRdb re-derived calls from the 5' RACE reads in MiXCR, one entry per CDR3 protein. The sample consists of fewer than 650,000 distinct CDR3 sequences, approximately 21% of them appearing once. Trimming cost V 6 bases and J 1 base; bases outside gene matches: 17. This CDR3 comprises 18 residues. Germline CDR1 reads SGHVS; CDR2 reads FQNEAQ. Worth noting for this clonotype: Its specificity is not known.

General study points: The second-wave clones peaking on day 37 were not confirmed as SARS-CoV-2-specific.

The sequencing input was PBMCs or a T cell subset sorted from them (not recorded which). This clonotype was obtained from an adult woman who had mild COVID-19 (a few samples of this study predate the infection). Cell type and time point are not known. The gene calls are TRBV7-8 and TRBJ2-5, with 7 bases lining up with TRBD2. The CDR3 is CASRKLVGGGGFQETQYF. The CDR3 region has the DNA TGTGCCAGCAGAAAGCTAGTCGGCGGCGGGGGTTTCCAAGAGACCCAGTACTTC.